This record covers a single T cell receptor (beta chain). Its antigen remains unidentified. Amplification used 60 Vbeta primers and 13 Jbeta primers. The assay was immunoSEQ multiplex PCR, and TCRdb's table has in-frame clones only and misses some. The sample contains about 95,000 clones, roughly two thirds of which appear only once. Germline trimming cut 10 bases from V and 5 bases from J; bases unmatched to any gene: 5. The CDR3 contains 12 residues. CDR1 and CDR2 (germline): MDHEN, SYDVKM. These data belong to a study of cytomegalovirus exposure and HLA in healthy donors. General study results and limits: Both high specificity and high sensitivity reportedly marked the classifier's diagnosis of cytomegalovirus status. Analysis performed later found approximately 17,000 TCR beta sequences associated with HLA alleles at 0.05 false discovery rate. An analysis was carried out at a later point. It showed that HLA-associated TCR beta chains were more clonally expanded than equally common non-associated chains.

This sequence was found in a woman aged 45-65 years in good health and CMV-seropositive. The sequencing input was PBMCs. The genes are TRBV28 and TRBJ1-2; 9 positions match TRBD1. The CDR3 DNA reads TGTGCCACCGGGGACAGGGAGTATGGCTACACCTTC. Translated: CATGDREYGYTF.